The source of this T cell receptor (beta chain) is a study of blood T cell repertoires in COVID-19. Study information: The United States, Italy and Spain supplied acute and convalescent COVID-19 samples. The analysed material was cDNA or gDNA that came from T cells, B-cell-depleted T cells, or PBMCs.

As for this clone: This sample includes further DNA sequences coding for the same CDR3.

Data came from immunoSEQ multiplex PCR; TCRdb stores just in-frame clones and leaves some out. The sample has about 220,000 clones; roughly 80% are singletons. V was shortened by 3 bases and J by 2 bases, with 3 bases between the two germline ends. The CDR3 contains 12 residues. Germline lookup yields CDR1 SGHNT and CDR2 YYREEE (reference sequence). The chain joins TRBV5-4 to TRBJ2-1; no clear D. The sequencing input was peripheral blood. The clonotype originates from a woman aged 60 to 75 with acute or convalescent COVID-19. This CDR3 reads CASSSTYNEQFF. The CDR3 DNA is TGTGCCAGCAGCTCCACCTACAATGAGCAGTTCTTC.